The 26 T cell receptor beta chains below come from one sample, sequenced in a study of vaccination and CD4 T cells after COVID-19. The Oncomine TCR Beta short-read assay sequenced DNA from cultured CD4+ T cells. TCRdb fed the PCR reads into MiXCR, producing one record per CDR3 protein. The top ten hold 6% to 9% of the sample, which has about 15,000 distinct CDR3 sequences, approximately 52% seen once. The treatment is: 10-day PBMC culture with coronavirus spike peptide pools or control peptides (ViraFEST assay). These receptors' antigens are unknown. The sequenced sample consisted of CD4+ T cells from blood, cultured in vitro. Source of these receptors: a human donor who had recovered from COVID-19.

This clonotype was counted only a few times. The rearrangement joins TRBV20-1 to TRBJ1-2; 7 bases are a match to TRBD1. The CDR3 runs to 14 residues. The germline V gene has CDR1 DFQATT and CDR2 SNEGSKA (reference sequence). CDR3: CVPTGQRTNYGYTF. The CDR3 coding sequence is TGCGTACCTACGGGACAGAGAACGAATTATGGCTACACCTTC.

The chain joins TRBV30 to TRBJ1-1; no definite D call. Between the trimmed V and J ends, which lost 2 bases and 6 bases, there was a span of 16 bases. The CDR3 spans 14 residues. Germline-derived CDR1 and CDR2 are GTSNPN and SVGIG (reference sequence). The CDR3 is CAWSPGRGRAEAFF. For the CDR3, the DNA is TGTGCCTGGAGTCCGGGCAGAGGCCGGGCTGAAGCTTTCTTT.

The chain couples TRBV12-3 or TRBV12-4 to TRBJ1-1; 8 nucleotides align to TRBD1. The J segment lost 6 bases and the V segment lost 6 bases, leaving 15 bases of the junction unmatched. CDR3 length: 16 residues. CDR3 loop: CASSDAGGRIVAEAFF. CDR3 in DNA: TGTGCCAGCAGCGACGCAGGGGGCAGAATAGTAGCTGAAGCTTTCTTT.

The V gene is TRBV20-1, the J gene TRBJ1-2; 7 positions agree with TRBD1. Germline CDR1 and CDR2: DFQATT and SNEGSKA (reference sequence). CDR3 length: 11 residues. The CDR3 coding sequence is TGCAGGACAGCAGGGGGAGGTGGCTACACCTTC. Its protein product is CRTAGGGGYTF.

The J gene is TRBJ2-6, the V gene TRBV28, with 8 nucleotides matching TRBD1. Germline CDR1 MDHEN, CDR2 SYDVKM. The V segment lost 6 bases and the J segment 0 bases; nucleotides outside the gene matches: 7. This CDR3 is 17 amino acids long. CDR3 protein: CASRRDRLSSGANVLTF. CDR3 DNA: TGTGCCAGCAGGCGGGACAGGTTGTCCTCTGGGGCCAACGTCCTGACTTTC. Together with reference TRBV28 and TRBJ2-6, the CDR3 gives the full variable domain: DVKVTQSSRYLVKRTGEKVFLECVQDMDHENMFWYRQDPGLGLRLIYFSYDVKMKEKGDIPEGYSVSREKKERFSLILESASTNQTSMYLCASRRDRLSSGANVLTFGAGSRLTVL.

The V call is TRBV12-3 or TRBV12-4, the J call TRBJ2-7; D might be TRBD2 (6 bases). The CDR3 has 13 amino acids. Deletions cut 5 bases from V and 3 bases from J, with 11 bases between. CDR3 nucleotide sequence: TGTGCCAGCAGTCCAGGGAGGCTCTACGAGCAGTACTTC. Protein product: CASSPGRLYEQYF.

The DNA for the CDR3 is TGTGCCACCAGTGATTTCGCCACAGGGGGGTACAATGAGCAGTTCTTC. Its translation is CATSDFATGGYNEQFF. This rearrangement joins TRBV24-1 to TRBJ2-1, with TRBD1 matching 8 bases. Trimming took 1 base from V and 4 from J; bases not matched to a gene: 5. The CDR3 is 16 residues long. The germline V gene has CDR1 KGHDR and CDR2 SFDVKD.

V usage is TRBV6-2 or TRBV6-3 and J usage is TRBJ2-7, with D perhaps TRBD1 (6 bases). V dropped 8 bases and J dropped 2 bases, with 16 bases sitting between them. The CDR3 is made up of 14 amino acids. Germline V gives CDR1 MNHEY, CDR2 SVGEGT. CDR3: CASRTTGTTYEQYF. In nucleotides, the CDR3 is TGTGCCAGCCGAACCACAGGGACAACCTACGAGCAGTACTTC.

The chain links TRBV2 to TRBJ2-7; 7 bases map to TRBD2. Germline CDR1 SNHLY, CDR2 FYNNEI. The CDR3 contains 14 residues. V gave up 6 bases and J gave up 0 bases; unmatched junction bases: 5. The CDR3 DNA is TGTGCCAGCAGGCCGCGGGAGAGCTCCTACGAGCAGTACTTC. Its translation is CASRPRESSYEQYF.

The chain carries TRBV20-1 and TRBJ1-5; D unresolved. Per the germline V gene, CDR1 is DFQATT and CDR2 is SNEGSKA (reference sequence). The V gene lost 6 bases and the J gene lost 6 bases, with 15 bases spanning the gap. This CDR3 is 13 amino acids long. For the CDR3, the DNA is TGCAGTGCCGTAAAGGGAGGCAGTCAGCCCCAGCATTTT. Its translation is CSAVKGGSQPQHF.

V usage is TRBV7-9 and J usage is TRBJ2-5; 12 nucleotides agree with TRBD2. The germline V gene has CDR1 SEHNR and CDR2 FQNEAQ (reference sequence). This CDR3 has 17 residues. V dropped 2 bases and J dropped 5; count of bases not matched to a gene: 9. As DNA, the CDR3 is TGTGCCAGCAGCTTATCATCGACTAGCGGGAGTCTTGAGACCCAGTACTTC. This encodes CASSLSSTSGSLETQYF.

In DNA, the CDR3 is TGCAGTGCCCCCGCGGGTCAGGAAGGTTCACCCCTCCACTTT. This sequence encodes CSAPAGQEGSPLHF. The V and J genes are TRBV20-1 and TRBJ1-6; D unresolved. Germline loops: CDR1 DFQATT, CDR2 SNEGSKA (reference sequence). V was trimmed by 6 bases and J by 9 bases, leaving 18 bases between them. This CDR3 comprises 14 residues.

The V call is TRBV20-1, the J call TRBJ2-1; 7 bases agree with TRBD2. The ends lost 1 base at V and 4 bases at J; junction bases unmatched: 4. Germline CDR1 DFQATT, CDR2 SNEGSKA (reference sequence). CDR3 length: 14 amino acids. The CDR3 nucleotides are TGCAGTGCTAGAGCGGGAGGAGGTTACAATGAGCAGTTCTTC. Protein product: CSARAGGGYNEQFF.

Concerning this clonotype itself: At one of its ends the junction is not consistent with the germline gene, which may arise from a read error. The chain is built from TRBV2 and TRBJ2-7; 7 bases agree with TRBD1. Germline assignment: CDR1 SNHLY and CDR2 FYNNEI. This CDR3 contains 14 residues. The CDR3 sequence: CASRPQGITAPWDF. For the CDR3, the DNA is TGTGCCAGCAGACCACAGGGGATTACCGCGCCATGGGACTTC.

The chain carries TRBV5-4 and TRBJ2-1, with D perhaps matching TRBD2 (5 bases). The CDR3 extends over 14 amino acids. Between the trimmed V and J ends, which lost 1 base and 6 bases, there was a span of 11 bases. Per the germline V gene, CDR1 is SGHNT and CDR2 is YYREEE (reference sequence). The CDR3 region has the DNA TGTGCCAGCAGCTTGTTCGGGGTTTCCAATGAGCAGTTCTTC. This sequence encodes CASSLFGVSNEQFF.

This clonotype was seen only a few times. Here the CDR3 reads CASSYSIGESSYGYTF. The CDR3 bases are TGTGCCAGCAGTTACTCGATAGGAGAAAGCTCCTATGGCTACACCTTC. The chain joins TRBV6-5 to TRBJ1-2; D remains ambiguous. V was shortened by 0 bases and J by 4 bases, with 15 bases between the two germline ends. The CDR3 spans 16 residues. Per germline, CDR1 MNHEY and CDR2 SVGAGI.

V is TRBV20-1 and J is TRBJ2-1, with 13 bases lining up with TRBD2. This CDR3 is built from 16 residues. Germline CDR1 and CDR2: DFQATT and SNEGSKA (reference sequence). The ends lost 4 bases at V and 7 bases at J; junction bases unmatched: 10. CDR3 in DNA: TGCAGTGCTAACCCGGGACTAGCGGGATTGTTTAATGAGCAGTTCTTC. This translates into CSANPGLAGLFNEQFF.

About this clonotype: Sequence at one end of the junction differs from germline and may be a read error. This sequence joins TRBV20-1 and TRBJ2-3; 8 bases match TRBD2. CDR3 size: 15 residues. Germline V gene lookup returns CDR1 DFQATT and CDR2 SNEGSKA (reference sequence). As DNA, the CDR3 is TGCAGTGCTACACGGGAGGGAATCAGCACAAATACGCAGTATTTT. Translation gives CSATREGISTNTQYF.

The V call is TRBV7-9, the J call TRBJ1-2; D is ambiguous. Germline V CDR1 and CDR2: SEHNR, FQNEAQ (reference sequence). V lost 0 bases, J lost 6 bases, and 5 bases lay in between. This CDR3 has 12 amino acids. In DNA, the CDR3 is TGTGCCAGCAGCTTAGCGATAGATGGCTACACCTTC. The encoded protein is CASSLAIDGYTF.

The rearrangement links TRBV2 to TRBJ1-5, with 7 bases that match TRBD1. The V gene's germline CDR1 is SNHLY and CDR2 FYNNEI. V was pared by 10 bases and J by 2 bases, with 5 bases of the junction left unmatched. The CDR3 has 13 residues. CDR3 DNA: TGTGCCACCCAGGGGGACGGCAATCAGCCCCAGCATTTT. As protein: CATQGDGNQPQHF.

The chain employs TRBV25-1 and TRBJ2-5, with D tentatively TRBD2 (6 bases). The CDR3 loop spans 14 amino acids. V was trimmed by 3 bases and J by 1 base, leaving 9 bases between them. In germline, CDR1 is MGHDK, CDR2 SYGVNS. CDR3 sequence (DNA): TGTGCCAGCAGTGATCGGGGGTCCCAAGAGACCCAGTACTTC. It specifies CASSDRGSQETQYF.

This clonotype was counted a single time. The gene calls are TRBV19 and TRBJ1-1; tentative D call: TRBD1 (5 bases). Trimming removed 1 base at V and 1 base at J, with 10 bases between. CDR3 length equals 15 residues. The germline gives CDR1 LNHDA, CDR2 SQIVND (reference sequence). CDR3 bases: TGTGCCAGTAGTATAGGGGGCCGGGGGAACACTGAAGCTTTCTTT. It translates to CASSIGGRGNTEAFF.

The chain couples TRBV6-1 to TRBJ1-2; 9 positions agree with TRBD1. CDR1 and CDR2 from the germline V gene are MNHNS and SASEGT. The CDR3 runs 17 residues. The trim removed 5 bases at V and 6 bases at J, leaving 16 bases unmatched. Here the CDR3 reads CASSRPGQGGVSHGYTF. The CDR3 bases are TGTGCCAGCAGTCGGCCGGGACAGGGAGGAGTCAGCCATGGCTACACCTTC.

This clonotype was counted only a few times. J is TRBJ1-5 and V is TRBV19; maybe TRBD1 (5 bases). The CDR3 runs 16 residues. Germline V lookup: CDR1 LNHDA, CDR2 SQIVND (reference sequence). Trimming took off 2 bases at V and 2 bases at J, with 13 bases between the two ends. In DNA form, the CDR3 reads TGTGCCAGTAGTATACGGAAGGCGGGGGGCAATCAGCCCCAGCATTTT. As protein: CASSIRKAGGNQPQHF.

This clonotype was counted a few times. The chain has TRBV4-3 and TRBJ1-5; TRBD1 is a possible D gene (5 bases). V dropped 0 bases and J dropped 4 bases, with 13 bases sitting between them. The CDR3 length is 16 residues. The germline V gene encodes CDR1 LGHNA and CDR2 YSLEER. The CDR3 coding sequence is TGCGCCAGCAGCCAAGATCCCGCGACAGAGAATCAGCCCCAGCATTTT. Amino acid sequence: CASSQDPATENQPQHF.

This clonotype came up a few times. The chain combines TRBV27 with TRBJ2-7; 9 nucleotides agree with TRBD1. V lost 5 bases, J lost 6 bases, and 8 bases stayed unmatched. Germline CDR1 reads MNHEY; CDR2 reads SMNVEV (reference sequence). The CDR3 runs 14 residues. The CDR3 DNA follows: TGTGCCAGCAGTCTGGACAGGGGTAGGGGCGAGCAGTACTTC. It codes for CASSLDRGRGEQYF.